The clone carrying this TCR beta chain was counted once. The data were obtained in a study of blood T cell repertoires in COVID-19. Looking at the study overall: Samples representing acute and convalescent COVID-19 were sourced from the United States, Italy and Spain. T cells, B-cell-depleted T cells, or PBMCs provided the cDNA or gDNA that served as material.

How the authors handled the data: Counts of nucleated cells, estimated from reference gene primer amplification, were obtained. Profiled with immunoSEQ multiplex PCR; TCRdb holds only in-frame clones, not every one. The V and J calls and clone size are taken from that table; D and trimming were inferred from the DNA. This table holds under 150,000 clones, 76% found once. This clonotype was obtained from a woman of 80 years or more with active or convalescent COVID-19. The sequencing sample was made of peripheral blood.

The CDR3 region is CASSFGWSGELFF. Written as DNA, the CDR3 is TGTGCCAGCAGTTTTGGCTGGTCCGGGGAGCTGTTTTTT. This chain joins TRBV28 and TRBJ2-2; D ambiguous. From germline, CDR1 is MDHEN and CDR2 SYDVKM. CDR3 size: 13 residues. Between the trimmed V and J ends, which lost 3 bases and 6 bases, there was a span of 8 bases.